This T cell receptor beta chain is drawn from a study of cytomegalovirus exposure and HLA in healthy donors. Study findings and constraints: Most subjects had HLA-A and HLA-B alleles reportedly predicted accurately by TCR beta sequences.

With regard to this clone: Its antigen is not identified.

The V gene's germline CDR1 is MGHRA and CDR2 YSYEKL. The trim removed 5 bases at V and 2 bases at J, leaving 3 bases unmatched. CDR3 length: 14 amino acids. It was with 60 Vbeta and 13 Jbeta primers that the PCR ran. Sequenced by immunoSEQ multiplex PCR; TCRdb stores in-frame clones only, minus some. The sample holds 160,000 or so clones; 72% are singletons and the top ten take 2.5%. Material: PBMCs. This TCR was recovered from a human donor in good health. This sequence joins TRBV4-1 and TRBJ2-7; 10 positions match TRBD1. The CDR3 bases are TGCGCCAGCAGCGCCGGACAGGGGGCCTACGAGCAGTACTTC. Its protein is CASSAGQGAYEQYF.